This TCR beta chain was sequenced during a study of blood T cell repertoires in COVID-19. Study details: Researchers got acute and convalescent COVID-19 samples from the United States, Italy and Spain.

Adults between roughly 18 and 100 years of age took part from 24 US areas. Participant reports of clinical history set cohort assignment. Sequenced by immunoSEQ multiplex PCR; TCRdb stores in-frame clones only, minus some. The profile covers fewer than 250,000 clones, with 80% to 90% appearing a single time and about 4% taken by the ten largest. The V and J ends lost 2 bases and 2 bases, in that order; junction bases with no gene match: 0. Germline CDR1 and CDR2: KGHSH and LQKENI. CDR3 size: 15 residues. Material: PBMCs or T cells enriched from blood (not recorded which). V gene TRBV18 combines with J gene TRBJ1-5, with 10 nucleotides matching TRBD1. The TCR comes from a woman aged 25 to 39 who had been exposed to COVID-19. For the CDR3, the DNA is TGTGCCAGCTCACCAGGGACAGGGGGCAATCAGCCCCAGCATTTT. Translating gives CASSPGTGGNQPQHF.